The clone carrying this TCR beta chain was picked up a small number of times. This sample stems from a study of T cells in Graves' hyperthyroidism and ophthalmopathy. Patients counted as stable if ophthalmopathy did not develop within 18 months. On the basis of clinical symptoms, serum thyroxine and TRAb, thyroid ultrasound and orbital computed tomography, diagnoses were made. TCR beta CDR3 region amplification was performed from RNA transcripts. A set of HTBI primers served as the primers for a first-round RT-PCR of the TCR CDR3. TCRdb recomputed calls from the multiplex PCR reads with MiXCR, one row per CDR3 protein. The data contain about 620,000 distinct CDR3 sequences, about 17% of them singletons. The V gene's germline CDR1 is MNHEY and CDR2 SVGAGI. The CDR3 spans 19 residues. V was clipped by 0 bases and J by 6 bases; unmatched bases: 11.

The receptor was derived from a woman aged 25 to 39 with Graves' hyperthyroidism. The sample taken for sequencing was blood. The chain is built from TRBV6-5 and TRBJ2-1, with 13 bases identical to TRBD2. CDR3 sequence (DNA): TGTGCCAGCAGTTACTCCCCCTTACTAGCGGGAGGGACTACCAATGAGCAGTTCTTC. Amino acids: CASSYSPLLAGGTTNEQFF.